This TCR beta chain was found in a study of Graves' ophthalmopathy and Graves' hyperthyroidism. Study in general: Pretreatment peripheral blood was obtained at initial diagnosis.

In germline, CDR1 is SGHAT, CDR2 FQNNGV. V was trimmed by 5 bases and J by 1 base, leaving 11 bases between them. CDR3 length: 14 amino acids. For repertoire sequencing, the TCR beta CDR3 regions were amplified from RNA transcripts. First-round RT-PCR relied on HTBI primers, and a second-round multiplex PCR came next. MiXCR, run by TCRdb on the multiplex PCR reads, gives a single entry per CDR3 protein. The table lists 740,000 or so distinct CDR3 sequences, roughly 40% of them singletons. This clonotype appeared many times. Ophthalmopathy in the donors was of moderate-to-severe activity, with CAS ≥3, NOSPECS ≥4 and duration under 3 months.

Source material: peripheral blood. This TCR derives from an adult man with Graves' ophthalmopathy. The V and J genes are TRBV11-2 and TRBJ1-1; D unresolved. In DNA form, the CDR3 reads TGTGCCAGCAGCCCCCTCAACAGGAACACTGAAGCTTTCTTT. Protein product: CASSPLNRNTEAFF.